Following are 4 T cell receptor beta chains from one sample sequenced in a study of beta chain features in type 1 diabetes. Reverse transcribing all isolated RNA meant expressed TCRB transcripts were sequenced. TCRdb's table, derived via immunoSEQ multiplex PCR, lists solely in-frame clones and lacks some. This table holds hundreds of thousands of clones, about a sixth found once. Sequencing input: naive CD4+ T cells from blood. All receptors derive from a man younger than 35 in good health.

This sequence joins TRBV7-9 and TRBJ2-5; the D gene is possibly TRBD2 (5 bases). V lost 4 bases and J lost 0, with 15 bases in between. The V gene's germline CDR1 is SEHNR and CDR2 FQNEAQ (reference sequence). The CDR3 has 16 residues. In nucleotides, the CDR3 is TGTGCCAGCAGCTCCGCCCATCCGGAGGACCAAGAGACCCAGTACTTC. Amino acid sequence: CASSSAHPEDQETQYF.

The chain combines TRBV15 with TRBJ2-6; 10 bases fit TRBD1. The V and J ends lost 1 base and 0 bases, in that order; junction bases with no gene match: 9. The CDR3 runs 20 residues. The germline V gene encodes CDR1 LNHNV and CDR2 YYDKDF (reference sequence). This CDR3 is CATSRGVWDRGSSGANVLTF. The CDR3 region has the DNA TGTGCCACCAGCAGAGGAGTATGGGACAGGGGCTCCTCTGGGGCCAACGTCCTGACTTTC.

This clone has only a few counts. CDR3 in amino acids: CASRTTSGPLRTDTQYF. In DNA, the CDR3 is TGTGCCAGCAGGACGACTAGCGGCCCCCTCCGCACAGATACGCAGTATTTT. The rearrangement joins TRBV27 to TRBJ2-3; 9 bases are a match to TRBD2. Trimming at V came to 6 bases and at J to 1 base, leaving 11 bases not matched to a gene. CDR1 is MNHEY, CDR2 SMNVEV, per germline (reference sequence). The CDR3 runs to 17 residues.

The sample holds a few counts of this clone. V and J are TRBV30 and TRBJ1-6; D is unclear. Germline lookup yields CDR1 GTSNPN and CDR2 SVGIG (reference sequence). The CDR3 loop spans 16 amino acids. Trimming removed 0 bases at V and 4 bases at J, with 13 bases between. The CDR3 is CAWSVLGRRYNSPLHF. Here the CDR3 DNA reads TGTGCCTGGAGTGTATTGGGCCGCAGGTATAATTCACCCCTCCACTTT.